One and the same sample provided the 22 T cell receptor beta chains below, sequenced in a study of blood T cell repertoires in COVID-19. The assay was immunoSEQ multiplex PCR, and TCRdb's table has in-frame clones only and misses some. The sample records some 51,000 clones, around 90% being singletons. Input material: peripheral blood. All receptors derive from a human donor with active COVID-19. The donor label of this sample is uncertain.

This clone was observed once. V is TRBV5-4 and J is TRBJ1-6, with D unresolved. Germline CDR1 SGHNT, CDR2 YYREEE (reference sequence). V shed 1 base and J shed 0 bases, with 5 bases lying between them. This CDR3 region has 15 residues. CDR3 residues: CASSLPGSYNSPLHF. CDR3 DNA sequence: TGTGCCAGCAGCTTGCCGGGCTCCTATAATTCACCCCTCCACTTT. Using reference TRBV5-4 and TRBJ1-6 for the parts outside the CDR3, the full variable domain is ETGVTQSPTHLIKTRGQQVTLRCSSQSGHNTVSWYQQALGQGPQFIFQYYREEENGRGNFPPRFSGLQFPNYSSELNVNALELDDSALYLCASSLPGSYNSPLHFGNGTRLTVT.

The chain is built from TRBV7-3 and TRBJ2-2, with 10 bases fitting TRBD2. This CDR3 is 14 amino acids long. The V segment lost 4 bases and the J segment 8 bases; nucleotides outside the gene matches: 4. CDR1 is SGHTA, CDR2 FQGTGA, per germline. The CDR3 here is CASSWTSGPGELFF. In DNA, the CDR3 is TGTGCCAGCAGCTGGACTAGCGGTCCGGGGGAGCTGTTTTTT.

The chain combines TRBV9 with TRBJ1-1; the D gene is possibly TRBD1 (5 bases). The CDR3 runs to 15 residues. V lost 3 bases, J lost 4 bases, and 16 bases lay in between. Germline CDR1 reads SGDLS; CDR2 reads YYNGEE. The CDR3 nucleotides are TGTGCCAGCAGCGCTCAAGACAGATATGGCACTGAAGCTTTCTTT. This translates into CASSAQDRYGTEAFF.

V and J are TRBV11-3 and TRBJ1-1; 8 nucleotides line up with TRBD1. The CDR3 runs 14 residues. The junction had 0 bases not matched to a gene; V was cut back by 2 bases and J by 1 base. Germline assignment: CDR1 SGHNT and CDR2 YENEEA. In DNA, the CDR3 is TGTGCCAGCAGCTTACAGGGGGCGAACACTGAAGCTTTCTTT. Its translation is CASSLQGANTEAFF.

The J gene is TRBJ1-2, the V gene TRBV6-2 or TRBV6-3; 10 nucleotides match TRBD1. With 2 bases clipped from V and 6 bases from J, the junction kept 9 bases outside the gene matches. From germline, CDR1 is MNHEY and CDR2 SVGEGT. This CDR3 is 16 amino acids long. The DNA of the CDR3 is TGTGCCAGCAGTTACGCAGGGACAGGGGAATTGCATGGCTACACCTTC. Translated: CASSYAGTGELHGYTF.

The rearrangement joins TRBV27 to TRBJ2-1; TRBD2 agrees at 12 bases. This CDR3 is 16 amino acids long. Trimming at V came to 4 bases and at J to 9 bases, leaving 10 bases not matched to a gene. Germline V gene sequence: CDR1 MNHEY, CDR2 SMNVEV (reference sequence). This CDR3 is CASSSTLAGGPGEQFF. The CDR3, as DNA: TGTGCCAGCAGTTCTACCCTAGCGGGGGGGCCCGGTGAGCAGTTCTTC.

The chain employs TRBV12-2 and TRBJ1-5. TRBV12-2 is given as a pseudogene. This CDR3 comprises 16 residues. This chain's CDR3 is CASRVRSKTGGQPQHF. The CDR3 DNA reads TGTGCAAGTCGCGTTCGATCCAAAACTGGAGGTCAGCCCCAGCATTTT.

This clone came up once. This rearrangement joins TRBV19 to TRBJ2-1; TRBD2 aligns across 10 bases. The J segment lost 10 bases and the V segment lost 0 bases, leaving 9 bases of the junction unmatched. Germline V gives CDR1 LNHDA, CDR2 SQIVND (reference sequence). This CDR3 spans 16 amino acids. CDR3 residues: CASSIDLLAGEVEQFF. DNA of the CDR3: TGTGCCAGTAGTATAGATCTCCTAGCGGGAGAGGTCGAGCAGTTCTTC.

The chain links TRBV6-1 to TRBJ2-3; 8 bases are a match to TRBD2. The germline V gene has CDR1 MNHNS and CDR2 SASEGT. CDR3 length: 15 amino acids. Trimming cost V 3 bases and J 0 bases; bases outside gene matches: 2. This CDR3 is CASSDLAGSTDTQYF. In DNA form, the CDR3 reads TGTGCCAGCAGTGATTTAGCGGGGAGCACAGATACGCAGTATTTT.

The CDR3 is CASREADTQYF. The CDR3 DNA sequence: TGTGCCAGCAGGGAGGCAGATACGCAGTATTTT. The chain combines TRBV6-5 with TRBJ2-3; the D gene is possibly TRBD2 (5 bases). Germline lookup yields CDR1 MNHEY and CDR2 SVGAGI. CDR3 length: 11 amino acids. V gave up 6 bases and J gave up 4 bases, with 5 bases separating them.

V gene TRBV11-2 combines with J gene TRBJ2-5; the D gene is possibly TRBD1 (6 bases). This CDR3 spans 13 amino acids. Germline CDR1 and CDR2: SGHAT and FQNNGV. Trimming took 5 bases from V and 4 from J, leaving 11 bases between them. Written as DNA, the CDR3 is TGTGCCAGCAGCGGCAGGGGATCAGAGACCCAGTACTTC. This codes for CASSGRGSETQYF.

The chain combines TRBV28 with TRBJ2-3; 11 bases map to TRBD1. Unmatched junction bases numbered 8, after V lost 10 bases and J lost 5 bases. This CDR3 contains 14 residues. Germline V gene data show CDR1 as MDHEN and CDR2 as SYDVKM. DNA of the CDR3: TGTGCCACCTCCGGGGGACAGGGGGTAGATACGCAGTATTTT. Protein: CATSGGQGVDTQYF.

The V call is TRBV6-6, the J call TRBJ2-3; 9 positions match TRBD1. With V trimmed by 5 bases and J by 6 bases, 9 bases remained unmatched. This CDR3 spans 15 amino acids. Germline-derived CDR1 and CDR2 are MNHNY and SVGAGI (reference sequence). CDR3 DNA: TGTGCCAGCAGTCAGCCGGGACAGGGAACGGATACGCAGTATTTT. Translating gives CASSQPGQGTDTQYF.

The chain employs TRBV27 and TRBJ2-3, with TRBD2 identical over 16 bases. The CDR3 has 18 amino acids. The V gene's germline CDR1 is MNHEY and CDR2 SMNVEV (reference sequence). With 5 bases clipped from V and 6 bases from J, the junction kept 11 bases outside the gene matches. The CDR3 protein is CASSPDPGLAGGPDTQYF. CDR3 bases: TGTGCCAGCAGTCCCGACCCGGGACTAGCGGGGGGGCCCGATACGCAGTATTTT.

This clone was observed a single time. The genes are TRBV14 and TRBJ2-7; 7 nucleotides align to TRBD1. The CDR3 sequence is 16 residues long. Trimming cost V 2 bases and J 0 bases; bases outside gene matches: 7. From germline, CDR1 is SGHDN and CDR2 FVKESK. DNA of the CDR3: TGTGCCAGCAGCCAACTCCCGGACAGGTACTCCTACGAGCAGTACTTC. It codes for CASSQLPDRYSYEQYF. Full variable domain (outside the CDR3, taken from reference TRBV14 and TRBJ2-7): EAGVTQFPSHSVIEKGQTVTLRCDPISGHDNLYWYRRVMGKEIKFLLHFVKESKQDESGMPNNRFLAERTGGTYSTLKVQPAELEDSGVYFCASSQLPDRYSYEQYFGPGTRLTVT.

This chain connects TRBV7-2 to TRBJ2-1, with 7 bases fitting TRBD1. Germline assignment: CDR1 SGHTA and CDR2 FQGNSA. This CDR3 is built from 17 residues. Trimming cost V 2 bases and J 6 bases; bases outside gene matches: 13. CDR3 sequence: CASSLRGRGQDINEQFF. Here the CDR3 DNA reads TGTGCCAGCAGCTTAAGGGGCCGAGGACAGGATATCAATGAGCAGTTCTTC.

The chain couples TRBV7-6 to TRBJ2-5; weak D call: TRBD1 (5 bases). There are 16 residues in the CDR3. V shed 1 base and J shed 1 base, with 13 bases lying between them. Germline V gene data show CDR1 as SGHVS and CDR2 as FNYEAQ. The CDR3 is CASSLGVQRGQETQYF. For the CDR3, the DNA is TGTGCCAGCAGCTTAGGTGTCCAAAGGGGCCAAGAGACCCAGTACTTC.

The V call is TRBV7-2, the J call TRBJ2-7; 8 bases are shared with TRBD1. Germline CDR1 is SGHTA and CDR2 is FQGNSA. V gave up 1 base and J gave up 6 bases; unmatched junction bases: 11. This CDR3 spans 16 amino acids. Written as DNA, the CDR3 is TGTGCCAGCAGCTTAGTATCCGGACAGGGTAATGGCGAGCAGTACTTC. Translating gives CASSLVSGQGNGEQYF.

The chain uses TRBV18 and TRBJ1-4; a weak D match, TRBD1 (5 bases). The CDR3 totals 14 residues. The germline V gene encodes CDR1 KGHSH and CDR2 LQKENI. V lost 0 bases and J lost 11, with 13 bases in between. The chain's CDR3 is CASSPPSQGGKLFF. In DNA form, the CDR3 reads TGTGCCAGCTCACCACCGTCTCAGGGAGGGAAACTGTTTTTT.

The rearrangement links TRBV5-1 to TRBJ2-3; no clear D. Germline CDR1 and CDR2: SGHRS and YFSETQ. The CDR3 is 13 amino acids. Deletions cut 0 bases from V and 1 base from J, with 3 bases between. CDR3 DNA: TGCGCCAGCAGCTTGGCGGGCACAGATACGCAGTATTTT. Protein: CASSLAGTDTQYF.

CDR3 nucleotide sequence: TGTGCCAGCAGTTTATATAGGCCCGGGACAGGGGGCGCCGCCGGGGAGCTGTTTTTT. Amino acids: CASSLYRPGTGGAAGELFF. The chain is built from TRBV27 and TRBJ2-2; 12 positions agree with TRBD1. CDR3 length: 19 residues. V trimming: 1 base; J trimming: 6 bases; junction bases outside the gene matches: 12. Per germline, CDR1 MNHEY and CDR2 SMNVEV (reference sequence).

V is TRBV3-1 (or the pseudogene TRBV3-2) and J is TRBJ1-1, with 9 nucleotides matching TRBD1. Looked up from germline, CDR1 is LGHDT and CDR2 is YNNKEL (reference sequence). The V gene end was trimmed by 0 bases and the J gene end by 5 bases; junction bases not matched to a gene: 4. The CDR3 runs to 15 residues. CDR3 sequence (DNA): TGTGCCAGCAGCCAAGAGGACAGGGGACTTACTGAAGCTTTCTTT. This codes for CASSQEDRGLTEAFF.